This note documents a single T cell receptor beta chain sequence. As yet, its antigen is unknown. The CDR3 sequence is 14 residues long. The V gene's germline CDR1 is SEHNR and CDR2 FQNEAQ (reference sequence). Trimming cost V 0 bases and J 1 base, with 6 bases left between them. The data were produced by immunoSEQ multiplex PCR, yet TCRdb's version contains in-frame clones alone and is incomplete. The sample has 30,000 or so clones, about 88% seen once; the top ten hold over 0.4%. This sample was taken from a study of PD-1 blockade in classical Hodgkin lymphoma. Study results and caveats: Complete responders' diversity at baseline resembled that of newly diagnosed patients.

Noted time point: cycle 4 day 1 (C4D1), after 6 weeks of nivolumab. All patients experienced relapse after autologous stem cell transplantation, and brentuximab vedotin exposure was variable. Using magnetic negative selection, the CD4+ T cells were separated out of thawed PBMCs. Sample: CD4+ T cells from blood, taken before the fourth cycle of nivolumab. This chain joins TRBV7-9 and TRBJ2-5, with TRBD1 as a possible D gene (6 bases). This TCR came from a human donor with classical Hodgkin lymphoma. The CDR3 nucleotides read TGTGCCAGCAGCTTAGCGGGGGCCCAAGAGACCCAGTACTTC. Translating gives CASSLAGAQETQYF.